These 21 T cell receptor beta chains came from one sample sequenced in a study of shared T cell receptors in the human thymus. Some clones are missing from TCRdb's copy, which holds only in-frame ones; the method was immunoSEQ multiplex PCR. Among about 380,000 clones listed, approximately 95% were seen once. The sample taken for sequencing was thymocytes. These receptors all come from a human donor.

The chain is built from TRBV5-1 and TRBJ2-3; TRBD1 agrees at 10 bases. Trimming cost V 3 bases and J 5 bases; bases outside gene matches: 6. Germline CDR1 and CDR2: SGHRS and YFSETQ. The CDR3 extends over 15 amino acids. This CDR3 is CASSSRQGAGDTQYF. Here the CDR3 DNA reads TGCGCCAGCAGCTCCCGACAGGGGGCAGGAGATACGCAGTATTTT.

This clone was picked up one time. The rearrangement joins TRBV19 to TRBJ2-3; TRBD2 might be the D (6 bases). CDR3 size: 17 residues. CDR1 and CDR2 from the germline V gene are LNHDA and SQIVND (reference sequence). The V and J ends lost 5 bases and 2 bases respectively, with 20 bases between them. The CDR3 DNA reads TGTGCCAGTAGTCCCTACTTCACTGGCGGGGTCACAGATACGCAGTATTTT. As protein: CASSPYFTGGVTDTQYF.

The rearrangement uses TRBV9 and TRBJ2-7; 9 nucleotides line up with TRBD2. After removal of 4 bases from V and 7 bases from J, the junction contained 15 bases not matched to a gene. The CDR3 totals 16 residues. The V gene's germline CDR1 is SGDLS and CDR2 YYNGEE. This chain's CDR3 is CASSPSPAGGPLEQYF. In DNA form, the CDR3 reads TGTGCCAGCAGCCCTTCCCCGGCGGGAGGGCCTCTAGAGCAGTACTTC.

A remark on this clone: The same CDR3 is also encoded by other DNA sequences in this sample. The V and J genes are TRBV27 and TRBJ2-7; 7 bases agree with TRBD1. Germline values: CDR1 MNHEY, CDR2 SMNVEV (reference sequence). CDR3 length: 14 residues. With V trimmed by 2 bases and J by 4 bases, 5 bases remained unmatched. The CDR3 here is CASSLGDRAYEQYF. Written as DNA, the CDR3 is TGTGCCAGCAGTTTAGGGGACAGAGCGTACGAGCAGTACTTC.

The chain uses TRBV20-1 and TRBJ1-2; maybe TRBD1 (5 bases). This CDR3 has 11 residues. In germline, CDR1 is DFQATT, CDR2 SNEGSKA (reference sequence). The CDR3 protein is CTRRGRNGYTF. The DNA of the CDR3 is TGCACCCGGCGGGGGAGGAATGGCTACACCTTC.

This chain joins TRBV25-1 and TRBJ2-3, with 7 bases identical to TRBD1. Trimming took 5 bases from V and 5 from J; bases not matched to a gene: 7. Germline CDR1 MGHDK, CDR2 SYGVNS. This CDR3 has 14 residues. DNA for the CDR3: TGTGCCAGCAGTATGACAGGGTTGGTAGATACGCAGTATTTT. Translated: CASSMTGLVDTQYF.

V usage is TRBV7-9 and J usage is TRBJ2-1, with TRBD1 matching over 8 bases. J lost 4 bases, V lost 4 bases, and 6 bases had no gene match. Per germline, CDR1 SEHNR and CDR2 FQNEAQ (reference sequence). The CDR3 totals 15 residues. The CDR3 here is CASSSWDRLYNEQFF. DNA for the CDR3: TGTGCCAGCAGCTCCTGGGACAGGTTATACAATGAGCAGTTCTTC.

The chain links TRBV7-8 to TRBJ2-2; D remains unclear. The CDR3 contains 16 residues. The V gene lost 1 base and the J gene lost 9 bases, with 18 bases spanning the gap. Per the germline V gene, CDR1 is SGHVS and CDR2 is FQNEAQ. In DNA, the CDR3 is TGTGCCAGCAGCTTAGTTGTTGAGGCCTCGAGCCGGGAGCTGTTTTTT. It specifies CASSLVVEASSRELFF.

This sequence joins TRBV7-9 and TRBJ2-7; the D is unclear. The CDR3 has 11 amino acids. Germline CDR1 and CDR2: SEHNR and FQNEAQ (reference sequence). V was pared by 3 bases and J by 5 bases, with 5 bases between. CDR3: CASSFSNEQYF. CDR3 sequence (DNA): TGTGCCAGCAGCTTCTCAAACGAGCAGTACTTC.

CDR3 in DNA: TGTGCCAGCAGTCCGGGACTAGCGGCGGCTTTCTTATTTACAGATACGCAGTATTTT. The encoded protein is CASSPGLAAAFLFTDTQYF. The rearrangement uses TRBV28 and TRBJ2-3; TRBD2 aligns across 11 bases. Trimming cost V 5 bases and J 3 bases; bases outside gene matches: 16. Germline values: CDR1 MDHEN, CDR2 SYDVKM. This CDR3 contains 19 residues.

The chain joins TRBV14 to TRBJ2-1; a weak D match, TRBD2 (5 bases). Germline V gives CDR1 SGHDN, CDR2 FVKESK. This CDR3 has 16 residues. The V end lost 4 bases, the J end lost 6 bases, and 19 bases lay between the germline ends. The CDR3: CASSRGIDTGGNEQFF. In nucleotides, the CDR3 is TGTGCCAGCAGCCGAGGAATAGACACCGGAGGCAATGAGCAGTTCTTC. Full variable domain (missing parts from reference TRBV14 and TRBJ2-1): EAGVTQFPSHSVIEKGQTVTLRCDPISGHDNLYWYRRVMGKEIKFLLHFVKESKQDESGMPNNRFLAERTGGTYSTLKVQPAELEDSGVYFCASSRGIDTGGNEQFFGPGTRLTVL.

This rearrangement joins TRBV19 to TRBJ2-1; D is unclear. The germline V gene has CDR1 LNHDA and CDR2 SQIVND (reference sequence). The CDR3 is made up of 19 amino acids. V gave up 0 bases and J gave up 0 bases, with 18 bases separating them. Here the CDR3 DNA reads TGTGCCAGTAGTATAGACCTGCCCCTAGGCTGGAGCTCCTACAATGAGCAGTTCTTC. Its translation is CASSIDLPLGWSSYNEQFF.

The V call is TRBV18, the J call TRBJ2-5; no definite D call. The germline gives CDR1 KGHSH, CDR2 LQKENI. Trimming removed 3 bases at V and 5 bases at J, with 19 bases between. The CDR3 loop spans 16 amino acids. As DNA, the CDR3 is TGTGCCAGCTCACCGTTGATAGCCGTTATTAGGGAGACCCAGTACTTC. Its translation is CASSPLIAVIRETQYF. The whole variable domain, filled in from reference TRBV18 and TRBJ2-5, reads NAGVMQNPRHLVRRRGQEARLRCSPMKGHSHVYWYRQLPEEGLKFMVYLQKENIIDESGMPKERFSAEFPKEGPSILRIQQVVRGDSAAYFCASSPLIAVIRETQYFGPGTRLLVL.

CDR3 loop: CASSARQKHGYTF. The DNA of the CDR3 is TGTGCCAGCAGTGCCCGACAGAAGCATGGCTACACCTTC. This chain uses TRBV27 with TRBJ1-2, with D possibly TRBD1 on 5 matching bases. The CDR3 has 13 amino acids. Germline loops: CDR1 MNHEY, CDR2 SMNVEV (reference sequence). The germline V and J ends were trimmed by 5 bases and 6 bases, with 13 bases remaining between them.

This clone has a single count. This chain links TRBV30 with TRBJ1-6; 9 bases line up with TRBD1. The V and J ends lost 4 bases and 6 bases, in that order; junction bases with no gene match: 4. The germline V gene encodes CDR1 GTSNPN and CDR2 SVGIG (reference sequence). This CDR3 is built from 14 residues. CDR3 sequence reads: CAWTQDRGNSPLHF. The CDR3 DNA sequence: TGTGCCTGGACCCAGGACAGGGGTAATTCACCCCTCCACTTT.

The chain joins TRBV28 to TRBJ2-7; maybe TRBD2 (5 bases). This CDR3 has 13 amino acids. The germline V and J ends were trimmed by 7 bases and 1 base, with 11 bases remaining between them. Germline CDR1 is MDHEN and CDR2 is SYDVKM. The CDR3 protein is CASTIAYSYEQYF. CDR3 nucleotides: TGTGCCAGCACCATAGCGTATTCCTACGAGCAGTACTTC.

The chain recombines TRBV18 with TRBJ1-5, with 10 bases fitting TRBD1. The CDR3 is made up of 17 amino acids. V shed 3 bases and J 2 bases; nucleotides not matched to a gene: 7. The germline CDR1 and CDR2 sequences are KGHSH and LQKENI. The CDR3 nucleotides read TGTGCCAGCTCACCGGAAATCGGGACAGGGGGCAATCAGCCCCAGCATTTT. Protein product: CASSPEIGTGGNQPQHF.

V usage is TRBV7-2 and J usage is TRBJ2-3, with D tentatively TRBD2 (5 bases). Trimming stripped 3 bases from V and 4 bases from J, with 14 bases between. The length of the CDR3 is 15 residues. The V gene's germline CDR1 is SGHTA and CDR2 FQGNSA. CDR3: CASSFIWGSADTQYF. DNA of the CDR3: TGTGCCAGCAGCTTCATATGGGGTAGCGCAGATACGCAGTATTTT.

The chain recombines TRBV7-8 with TRBJ2-7; D is unresolved. The CDR3 is 15 residues long. CDR1 and CDR2 (germline): SGHVS, FQNEAQ. Trimming removed 7 bases at V and 0 bases at J, with 16 bases between. The CDR3: CASTYPAATSYEQYF. CDR3 nucleotide sequence: TGTGCCAGCACATACCCCGCAGCCACCTCCTACGAGCAGTACTTC.

V gene TRBV7-7 combines with J gene TRBJ2-1, with 8 bases aligning to TRBD2. The CDR3 has 19 amino acids. The J segment lost 7 bases and the V segment lost 5 bases, leaving 22 bases of the junction unmatched. Germline V CDR1 and CDR2: SSHAT, FNYEAQ (reference sequence). The CDR3 loop is CASSLRLPFGTREPNEQFF. The CDR3 region has the DNA TGTGCCAGCAGCCTCCGTCTTCCTTTCGGGACTAGGGAGCCGAATGAGCAGTTCTTC.

The rearrangement uses TRBV28 and TRBJ2-7, with 7 bases aligning to TRBD2. CDR1 MDHEN and CDR2 SYDVKM come from the germline V gene. CDR3 length: 14 residues. The ends lost 7 bases at V and 9 bases at J; junction bases unmatched: 15. The CDR3 nucleotides read TGTGCCAGCAAGGCGAGCGGGACGATTCGCGGGCAGTACTTC. The encoded protein is CASKASGTIRGQYF.